This T cell receptor (beta chain) was sequenced in a study of CD8 T cells in ankylosing spondylitis (dated by TCRdb to about 2017). A note on the overall study: The study profiled T cell receptor beta repertoires in healthy donors and ankylosing spondylitis patients to find disease-linked TCR variants. The whole study cohort included some 100 healthy donors and around 25 ankylosing spondylitis patients. Peripheral blood samples were taken, and synovial fluid was additionally collected from ankylosing spondylitis patients.

For each ankylosing spondylitis patient, the synovial fluid sample was matched to a blood sample from that same patient. Regarding this clonotype: The antigen it binds to is not known. Nothing much larger sits one base from this clone, and base qualities are not available.

Overall study outcomes, separate from this receptor: Blood from ankylosing spondylitis patients appeared to be characterized by a TCR beta motif composed of 7 to 9 highly homologous amino acid variants. Some motif variants were previously reported in synovial fluid and blood of reactive arthritis patients, suggesting common disease-initiation mechanisms. The disease-linked clones had a CD8+ phenotype and were found at relatively low frequencies in peripheral blood. The disease-linked clones were reported to be significantly enriched in matched synovial fluid samples from ankylosing spondylitis patients.

Sequencing instrument: Illumina HiSeq 2500. Quantitative 5'-RACE with molecular barcodes was used to prepare TCR beta libraries. The authors processed their data as follows. Disease-linked TCR variants were identified with a new computational method built on a probabilistic model of VDJ rearrangement. The raw public data were reprocessed by TCRdb itself: fastp quality trimming at Q25, MiXCR clonotype calling, in-frame beta chains only. All rows with the same CDR3 protein become a single entry with the most common DNA and genes. None of the V and J calls come from the authors' own analysis; TCRdb made them. Across this sample there are tens of thousands of distinct CDR3 sequences, with 6% to 8% seen only once. The biggest ten clones account for about 4.6% of the sample. The sequence derives from a male donor with ankylosing spondylitis. Sequencing was done on a sample of synovial fluid, either unsorted or a sorted T cell fraction (not recorded which).

CDR3 reads: CASSAQAGRGWNEQFF. The DNA sequence reads TGTGCCAGCAGTGCCCAAGCGGGGAGGGGGTGGAATGAGCAGTTCTTC. The V and J genes are TRBV2 and TRBJ2-1, and the D gene may be TRBD2, 7 bases matching. CDR1 and CDR2 were assigned from the germline V gene as SNHLY and FYNNEI. Trimming removed 4 bases from V and 7 bases from J, leaving 20 bases between the germline ends. From the cysteine up to the phenylalanine, the CDR3 has a length of 16 residues. Only CDR3 DNA remains: 48 bases, in frame from the first base.